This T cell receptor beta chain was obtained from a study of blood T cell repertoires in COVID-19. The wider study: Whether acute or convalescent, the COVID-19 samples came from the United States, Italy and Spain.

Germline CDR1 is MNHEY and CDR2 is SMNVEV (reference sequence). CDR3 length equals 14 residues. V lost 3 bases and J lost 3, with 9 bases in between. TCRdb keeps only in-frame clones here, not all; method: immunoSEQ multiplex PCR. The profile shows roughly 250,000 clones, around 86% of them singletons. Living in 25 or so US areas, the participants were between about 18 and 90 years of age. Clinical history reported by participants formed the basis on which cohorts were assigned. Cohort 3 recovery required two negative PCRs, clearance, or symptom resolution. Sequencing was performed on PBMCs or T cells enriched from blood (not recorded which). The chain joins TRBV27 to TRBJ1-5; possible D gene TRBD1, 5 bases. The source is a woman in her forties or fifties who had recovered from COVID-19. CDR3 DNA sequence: TGTGCCAGCAGTTTCCAGGGCTTCAATCAGCCCCAGCATTTT. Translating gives CASSFQGFNQPQHF.